This section outlines one T cell receptor (beta chain) sequence together with its context. As yet, its antigen is unknown. This entry is derived from a study of identifying expanded T cells in peripheral blood. This CDR3 has 16 residues. Germline-derived CDR1 and CDR2 are SGHTA and FQGNSA. V lost 5 bases to trimming and J lost 1 base, with 17 bases between them. Healthy donors had no documented immune events, such as infections, while sampled. Repertoires were generated with immunoSEQ multiplex PCR, while TCRdb's copy carries only in-frame clones and drops some. The data contain 75,000 to 95,000 clones, roughly 89% of them singletons. General observations from the study: Differentially abundant clones: about 1.2 between replicates, 15 to 17 at around 14 days, approximately 19 at four. Clone count variance between roughly two-week samples rose with total template count.

This chain connects TRBV7-2 to TRBJ1-1, with D unclear. Sequences were obtained from blood. The sequence derives from a person between 18 and 69 years old in good health. The CDR3 DNA is TGTGCCAGCAGCCCAAGGGAGGGCAGAGAGAACACTGAAGCTTTCTTT. Its translation: CASSPREGRENTEAFF.